Following are 28 T cell receptor beta chains from one sample sequenced in a study of T cell clonality in common variable immunodeficiency. Sequencing was performed with immunoSEQ multiplex PCR; in TCRdb, only in-frame clones are kept and a portion is missing. The sample has some 38,000 clones, none seen only once. Sequenced material: peripheral blood mononuclear cells. These receptors originate from a person aged 18 to 70 in good health.

This clone appeared many times. The CDR3 goes on 3 residues after the read ends, and that part is filled in from the germline J gene. The chain carries TRBV28 and TRBJ1-2; maybe TRBD1 (6 bases). CDR3 length: 13 residues. The germline CDR1 and CDR2 sequences are MDHEN and SYDVKM. Trimming cost V 8 bases and J 3 bases, with 13 bases left between them. The DNA read from the CDR3 is TGTGCCAGCGGTCAGGGGTCTTACTATGGC. Amino acids: CASGQGSYYG. Given in full, the CDR3 is CASGQGSYYGYTF.

This clone was recorded many times. Coverage ceases 3 residues before the CDR3 finishes, and the germline J gene fills in the end. This rearrangement joins TRBV12-3 or TRBV12-4 to TRBJ2-5, with D maybe TRBD1 (5 bases). Trimming left V 4 bases short and J 5 bases short, with 8 bases between. CDR3 length: 12 residues. The CDR3 loop is CASSSGSETQYF. The covered CDR3 bases are TGTGCCAGCAGTTCAGGGTCCGAGACC.

The table lists this clone with many counts. The DNA read from the CDR3 is TGTGCCAGCAGTGTAATAAGTTGGACAGGGAACTACGAG. This encodes CASSVISWTGNYE. The complete CDR3 reads CASSVISWTGNYEQYF. The gene calls are TRBV6-1 and TRBJ2-7; the match to TRBD1 covers 8 bases. The read halts 3 residues ahead of the CDR3 end, with the missing end drawn from the germline J gene. Losses at the gene ends were 4 bases for V and 3 bases for J; bases not matched to a gene: 11. Germline V gene lookup returns CDR1 MNHNS and CDR2 SASEGT. This CDR3 is 16 amino acids long.

This clone has at least ten counts. The sequenced fragment ends 3 residues before the CDR3 boundary, so the rest is inferred from the germline J gene. The chain recombines TRBV4-2 with TRBJ2-5, with D unclear. This CDR3 spans 15 amino acids. Trimming took off 0 bases at V and 5 bases at J, with 13 bases between the two ends. Germline V lookup: CDR1 LGHNA, CDR2 YNFKEQ. Incomplete CDR3 DNA: TGTGCCAGCAGCCAAGATGCTAGTGGGTGGGAGACC. The encoded protein is CASSQDASGWET. The entire CDR3 sequence reads CASSQDASGWETQYF.

This clone was observed a few times. The sequenced CDR3 bases are TGTGCCAGCAGCCACAGGGGACCAAACACTGAA. The encoded protein is CASSHRGPNTE. Given in full, the CDR3 is CASSHRGPNTEAFF. This chain joins TRBV11-1 and TRBJ1-1; 7 bases align to TRBD1. Read coverage stops 3 residues before the CDR3 terminus; the germline J gene supplies the remainder. CDR3 length: 14 residues. V trimming: 5 bases; J trimming: 2 bases; junction bases outside the gene matches: 5. Germline V gives CDR1 SGHAT, CDR2 FQDESV (reference sequence).

This clone was counted many times. The CDR3 protein is CASSNSGSVLYEQYF. CDR3 DNA, as far as it was read: TGTGCCAGCAGCAATAGCGGGAGTGTTTTGTACGAG. This sequence joins TRBV7-9 and TRBJ2-7; 9 nucleotides agree with TRBD2. The read falls 3 residues short of the CDR3 end, and the missing part is taken from the germline J gene. Germline CDR1 reads SEHNR; CDR2 reads FQNEAQ (reference sequence). The CDR3 consists of 15 residues. The V and J ends lost 5 bases and 4 bases, in that order; junction bases with no gene match: 9.

With regard to this clone: The missing CDR3 end, 3 residues past where the read stops, is filled in from the germline J gene. The chain has TRBV19 and TRBJ2-3, with 7 nucleotides matching TRBD2. Looked up from germline, CDR1 is LNHDA and CDR2 is SQIVND (reference sequence). J gave up 2 bases and V 0 bases, and 11 bases lay outside the gene matches. The CDR3 runs to 18 residues. This CDR3 reads CASSIDPPSGKATDTQYF. The sequenced part of the CDR3 DNA is TGTGCCAGTAGTATAGATCCCCCCAGCGGGAAAGCCACAGATACG.

This clone was counted at least ten times. The read comes to an end 3 residues before the CDR3 does, leaving the germline J gene to fill in the end. The chain couples TRBV7-9 to TRBJ1-2; D perhaps matches TRBD1 (5 bases). Trimming took off 1 base at V and 2 bases at J, with 11 bases between the two ends. Germline V gives CDR1 SEHNR, CDR2 FQNEAQ (reference sequence). The CDR3 runs to 15 residues. The CDR3 spells CASSLGRQLNYGYTF. The part of the CDR3 DNA that was read is TGTGCCAGCAGCTTAGGGAGACAGTTAAACTATGGC.

This clone has at least ten counts. The CDR3 end lies 3 residues beyond the end of the read and is filled in from the germline J gene. The J gene is TRBJ2-3, the V gene TRBV20-1; possible D gene TRBD2, 5 bases. The CDR3 covers 15 residues. Germline V gene data show CDR1 as DFQATT and CDR2 as SNEGSKA (reference sequence). V lost 0 bases, J lost 5 bases, and 15 bases lay in between. CDR3 DNA, as far as it was read: TGCAGTGCTAGAGATCTGTTGACTATTCAAGATACG. Translating it yields CSARDLLTIQDT. The CDR3 as a whole reads CSARDLLTIQDTQYF.

This clone was recorded many times. The read ends 3 residues before the CDR3 terminus; that terminus is restored from the germline J gene. The J gene is TRBJ1-1, the V gene TRBV10-3; tentatively, D is TRBD1 (5 bases). The CDR3 length is 13 residues. Trimming removed 11 bases from V and 1 base from J, with 14 bases in between. CDR1 is ENHRY, CDR2 SYGVKD, per germline. This CDR3 reads CASGGDWNTEAFF. The CDR3 DNA, read in part, is TGTGCCTCGGGGGGGGATTGGAACACTGAA.

This clone was found many times. The read halts 3 residues ahead of the CDR3 end, with the missing end drawn from the germline J gene. The rearrangement links TRBV18 to TRBJ2-3; the D gene could be TRBD1 or TRBD2 (5 bases each). CDR3 length: 15 amino acids. CDR1 is KGHSH, CDR2 LQKENI, per germline. The CDR3 DNA, read in part, is TGTGCCAGCTCACTCCCAGGGAGTTTAGAAGAGACG. This sequence encodes CASSLPGSLEET. The complete CDR3 protein is CASSLPGSLEETQYF.

The table lists this clone with many counts. The DNA ends 3 residues before the CDR3 does, and the rest of the CDR3 is filled in from the germline J gene. The chain has TRBV28 and TRBJ2-7; no firm D call. CDR3 length: 12 residues. V was clipped by 6 bases and J by 4 bases, with 10 bases between them. Germline CDR1 reads MDHEN; CDR2 reads SYDVKM. The sequenced part of the CDR3 DNA is TGTGCCAGCAGCCTCGACGGGTACGAG. It yields the protein CASSLDGYE. The CDR3, in full, reads CASSLDGYEQYF.

In its sample, this clone was seen many times. The CDR3 here is CSVGQGANYGYTF. The part of the CDR3 DNA that was read is TGCAGCGTTGGACAGGGGGCAAACTATGGC. This chain joins TRBV29-1 and TRBJ1-2; 10 bases match TRBD1. Read sequence stops 3 residues before the CDR3 end, and the germline J gene provides the missing end. V lost 4 bases and J lost 2; bases outside the gene matches: 1. Germline-derived CDR1 and CDR2 are SQVTM and ANQGSEA. The CDR3 spans 13 residues.

This clone was recorded at least ten times. One junction end disagrees with the germline gene, perhaps due to a read error. The observed sequence ends 3 residues before the CDR3 terminus, with the missing tail filled in from the germline J gene. The genes are TRBV19 and TRBJ2-1; TRBD1 aligns across 8 bases. Germline V lookup: CDR1 LNHDA, CDR2 SQIVND (reference sequence). The CDR3 runs to 14 residues. The covered CDR3 bases are TGTGCCAGTAGTGTCGGACAGGGCTACGATGAG. Its protein product is CASSVGQGYDE. The entire CDR3 sequence reads CASSVGQGYDEQFF. Using reference TRBV19 and TRBJ2-1 for the parts outside the CDR3, the full variable domain is DGGITQSPKYLFRKEGQNVTLSCEQNLNHDAMYWYRQDPGQGLRLIYYSQIVNDFQKGDIAEGYSVSREKKESFPLTVTSAQKNPTAFYLCASSVGQGYDEQFFGPGTRLTVL.

This clone was picked up a small number of times. The read comes to an end 3 residues before the CDR3 does, leaving the germline J gene to fill in the end. The V and J genes are TRBV7-8 and TRBJ2-1; 7 bases line up with TRBD1. The J segment lost 2 bases and the V segment lost 2 bases, leaving 3 bases of the junction unmatched. Germline assignment: CDR1 SGHVS and CDR2 FQNEAQ. This CDR3 is 15 amino acids long. The covered CDR3 bases are TGTGCCAGCAGCTTACCCGGGACAGCCTACAATGAG. As protein: CASSLPGTAYNE. The CDR3 in its entirety is CASSLPGTAYNEQFF.

This clone was observed at least ten times. The DNA ends 3 residues before the CDR3 does, and the rest of the CDR3 is filled in from the germline J gene. The V call is TRBV19, the J call TRBJ2-5; 9 positions agree with TRBD2. The ends lost 3 bases at V and 6 bases at J; junction bases unmatched: 5. The CDR3 has 14 amino acids. Germline values: CDR1 LNHDA, CDR2 SQIVND (reference sequence). CDR3: CASSMGTSKKTQYF. CDR3 bases read: TGTGCCAGTAGTATGGGGACTAGCAAAAAGACC.

This clone was seen repeatedly, ten times or more. Read sequence stops 3 residues before the CDR3 end, and the germline J gene provides the missing end. The chain employs TRBV20-1 and TRBJ1-1; 7 bases are a match to TRBD1. This CDR3 is built from 12 residues. The germline V gene encodes CDR1 DFQATT and CDR2 SNEGSKA (reference sequence). The ends lost 6 bases at V and 5 bases at J; junction bases unmatched: 6. CDR3 region: CSAQTGKTEAFF. The covered CDR3 bases are TGCAGTGCCCAGACAGGGAAGACTGAA.

This clone was found many times. The CDR3 end is not reached by the read, which stops 3 residues before it; the germline J gene fills it in. The chain carries TRBV7-9 and TRBJ2-2, with D possibly matching TRBD2 (6 bases). From germline, CDR1 is SEHNR and CDR2 FQNEAQ (reference sequence). The length of the CDR3 is 15 residues. The CDR3 sequence: CASSPGDHYNSPLFF. The sequenced part of the CDR3 DNA is TGTGCCAGCAGCCCGGGGGACCACTATAATTCACCG.

This clone has a count of ten or more. The sequenced part of the CDR3 DNA is TGTGCCAGCAGCTTAGGTTGGCGGGGTCAGCCC. Its translation: CASSLGWRGQP. The whole CDR3 is CASSLGWRGQPQHF. The chain is built from TRBV7-2 and TRBJ1-5, with D unclear. The sequenced fragment ends 3 residues before the CDR3 boundary, so the rest is inferred from the germline J gene. V was clipped by 1 base and J by 6 bases, with 10 bases between them. The CDR3 is made up of 14 amino acids. Germline CDR1 and CDR2: SGHTA and FQGNSA.

The table lists this clone with many counts. CDR3 protein: CASSFASGVTDTQYF. The CDR3 DNA, read in part, is TGTGCCAGCAGCTTCGCTAGCGGAGTAACAGATACG. The genes are TRBV5-4 and TRBJ2-3; 7 bases are shared with TRBD2. The CDR3 is cut off 3 residues early in the read; its end comes from the germline J gene. The J segment lost 3 bases and the V segment lost 2 bases, leaving 6 bases of the junction unmatched. The CDR3 runs to 15 residues. Germline assignment: CDR1 SGHNT and CDR2 YYREEE (reference sequence). Based on the CDR3 plus reference TRBV5-4 and TRBJ2-3, the full variable domain is ETGVTQSPTHLIKTRGQQVTLRCSSQSGHNTVSWYQQALGQGPQFIFQYYREEENGRGNFPPRFSGLQFPNYSSELNVNALELDDSALYLCASSFASGVTDTQYFGPGTRLTVL.

This clone was recorded a few times. The CDR3 is cut off 3 residues early in the read; its end comes from the germline J gene. The chain has TRBV30 and TRBJ2-4; TRBD1 agrees at 8 bases. The germline V gene has CDR1 GTSNPN and CDR2 SVGIG (reference sequence). This CDR3 has 15 amino acids. The part of the CDR3 DNA that was read is TGTGCCTGGAGTGCCGACAGGGGCCTTTCCTATGGT. Protein sequence: CAWSADRGLSYG. The whole CDR3 region reads CAWSADRGLSYGQYF.

This clone occurred a few times. The CDR3 region is CAWSAQVAYEQYF. CDR3 DNA (partial): TGTGCCTGGAGCGCCCAGGTGGCCTACGAG. The chain links TRBV30 to TRBJ2-7, with D unresolved. The read is 3 residues too short to cover the CDR3 end, so that end is filled in from the germline J gene. Looked up from germline, CDR1 is GTSNPN and CDR2 is SVGIG (reference sequence). Trimming shortened V by 3 bases and J by 2 bases, and 11 bases separated the two germline ends. The CDR3 sequence is 13 residues long.

This clone came up many times. Read data end 3 residues before the CDR3 end; the end is taken from the germline J gene. This rearrangement joins TRBV28 to TRBJ1-2; TRBD1 matches at 7 bases. J lost 4 bases, V lost 4 bases, and 9 bases had no gene match. CDR3 length: 15 residues. The germline V gene encodes CDR1 MDHEN and CDR2 SYDVKM. The sequenced part of the CDR3 DNA is TGTGCCAGCAGTTCTTCCGGGACAGCTTCCTATGGC. Its protein is CASSSSGTASYG. The entire CDR3 sequence reads CASSSSGTASYGYTF.

This clone was seen repeatedly, ten times or more. CDR3 DNA (partial): TGTGCCATCAGTGAGTCGTATGGCAGGGGAAACGGC. This translates into CAISESYGRGNG. The whole CDR3 reads CAISESYGRGNGYTF. V gene TRBV10-3 combines with J gene TRBJ1-2, with D perhaps matching TRBD1 (6 bases). The observed sequence ends 3 residues before the CDR3 terminus, with the missing tail filled in from the germline J gene. Germline CDR1 ENHRY, CDR2 SYGVKD. This CDR3 comprises 15 residues.

There are many counts of this clone. The CDR3 end lies 3 residues beyond the end of the read and is filled in from the germline J gene. This sample includes further DNA sequences coding for the same CDR3. The V call is TRBV7-2, the J call TRBJ2-6; D gene unclear. The CDR3 has 13 amino acids. V was cut by 8 bases and J by 4 bases, with 9 bases left in between. CDR1 is SGHTA and CDR2 is FQGNSA in the germline V gene. CDR3 residues: CASERSGANVLTF. CDR3 DNA, as far as it was read: TGTGCCAGCGAGAGGTCGGGGGCCAACGTC.

The sample holds many counts of this clone. The CDR3 end falls 3 residues outside the read, so it is completed with the germline J gene. V and J are TRBV10-3 and TRBJ2-6; D is perhaps TRBD2 (6 bases). Germline V gives CDR1 ENHRY, CDR2 SYGVKD. Deletions cut 6 bases from V and 0 bases from J, with 9 bases between. This CDR3 is built from 15 residues. The CDR3 is CAIRSRDSGANVLTF. The covered CDR3 bases are TGTGCCATCAGATCGCGGGACTCTGGGGCCAACGTC.

This clone was recorded many times. With the read ending 3 residues before the CDR3 end, the germline J gene is used to fill in that end. The gene calls are TRBV19 and TRBJ2-1, with no clear D. Germline V gene sequence: CDR1 LNHDA, CDR2 SQIVND (reference sequence). The CDR3 is made up of 14 amino acids. V gave up 4 bases and J gave up 1 base, with 8 bases separating them. CDR3 sequence reads: CASSTSWSYNEQFF. The sequenced CDR3 bases are TGTGCCAGTAGTACTAGTTGGTCCTACAATGAG.

This clone was counted at least ten times. The DNA ends 3 residues before the CDR3 does, and the rest of the CDR3 is filled in from the germline J gene. This sequence joins TRBV30 and TRBJ1-1, with TRBD1 matching over 7 bases. Per the germline V gene, CDR1 is GTSNPN and CDR2 is SVGIG (reference sequence). With 4 bases clipped from V and 0 bases from J, the junction kept 2 bases outside the gene matches. The CDR3 extends over 13 amino acids. The CDR3 is CAWTGQMNTEAFF. Partial CDR3 DNA: TGTGCCTGGACGGGACAGATGAACACTGAA.